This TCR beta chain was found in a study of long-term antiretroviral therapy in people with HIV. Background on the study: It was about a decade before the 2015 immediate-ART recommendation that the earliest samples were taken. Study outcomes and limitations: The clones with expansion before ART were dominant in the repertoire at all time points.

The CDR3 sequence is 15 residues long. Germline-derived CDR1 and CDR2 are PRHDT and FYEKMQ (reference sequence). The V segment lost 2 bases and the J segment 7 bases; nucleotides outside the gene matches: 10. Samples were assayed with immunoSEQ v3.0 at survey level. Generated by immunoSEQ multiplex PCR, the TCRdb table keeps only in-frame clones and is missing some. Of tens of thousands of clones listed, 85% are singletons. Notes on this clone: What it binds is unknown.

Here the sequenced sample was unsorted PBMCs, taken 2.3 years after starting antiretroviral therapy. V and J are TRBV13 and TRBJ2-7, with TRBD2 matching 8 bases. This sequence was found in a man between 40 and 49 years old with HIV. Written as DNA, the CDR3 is TGTGCCAGCAGCTTAACCACCGCGGGGGGCCGGGAGCAGTACTTC. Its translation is CASSLTTAGGREQYF.